This entry features one T cell receptor (beta chain) sequence. The germline V gene encodes CDR1 SGHTA and CDR2 FQGNSA. With 2 bases removed from V and 11 bases from J, the gap between germline ends came to 9 bases. The CDR3 consists of 11 residues. The data stem from a study of OX40 agonist ivuxolimab in advanced cancers. Sequencing used immunoSEQ multiplex PCR; TCRdb keeps in-frame clones, though not all of them. The sample consists of approximately 65,000 clones, 92% of them appearing once. The gene calls are TRBV7-2 and TRBJ1-1; D is unresolved. The sample was CD4+ or CD8+ T cells sorted from blood, taken in a trial of the OX40 agonist ivuxolimab. This receptor was identified in an adult with an advanced solid tumor such as melanoma, head and neck, liver or kidney cancer. CDR3 nucleotides: TGTGCCAGCAGCTTAAGGTTCGGGGCTTTCTTT. It codes for CASSLRFGAFF.